This section outlines one TCR beta chain sequence together with its context. The CDR3 contains 15 residues. Trimming removed 7 bases at V and 1 base at J, with 13 bases between. Germline V gene data show CDR1 as LNHDA and CDR2 as SQIVND (reference sequence). Generated by immunoSEQ multiplex PCR, the TCRdb table keeps only in-frame clones and is missing some. The table shows about 55,000 clones, with roughly 87% occurring only once. These data are taken from a study of blood T cell repertoires in COVID-19. Across the whole study: Samples of COVID-19 (acute and convalescent) were obtained from the United States, Italy and Spain.

The chain uses TRBV19 and TRBJ2-2; a possible D gene is TRBD2 (6 bases). The sample was peripheral blood. This receptor was taken from a human donor with active COVID-19. The donor label of this sample is uncertain. This CDR3 reads CASKVSGQNTGELFF. The CDR3 DNA is TGTGCCAGTAAAGTAAGCGGGCAGAACACCGGGGAGCTGTTTTTT.